The source of this T cell receptor beta chain is a study of cytomegalovirus exposure and HLA in healthy donors. V was clipped by 6 bases and J by 2 bases, with 17 bases between them. This CDR3 region has 16 residues. CDR1 and CDR2 (germline): KGHSY, FQNENV. PCR amplification relied on 60 Vbeta primers (plus 13 Jbeta primers). Assay used: immunoSEQ multiplex PCR; TCRdb lists only in-frame clones, some missing. The sample has roughly 150,000 clones; roughly 70% are singletons. Overall study findings and caveats: Both high specificity and high sensitivity reportedly marked the classifier's diagnosis of cytomegalovirus status. Indistinguishable V segments such as TRBV6-2 and TRBV6-3 were excluded. Cytomegalovirus association was assigned to approximately 160 TCR beta chains.

In the case of this clone: Its antigen is currently unknown.

Input material: PBMCs. This sequence joins TRBV16 and TRBJ1-5, with unresolved D. The source is a male donor in good health and CMV-seronegative. CDR3 loop: CASSLLRGSGNQPQHF. In DNA, the CDR3 is TGTGCCAGCAGTCTACTGCGGGGATCTGGCAATCAGCCCCAGCATTTT.